One and the same sample provided the 30 T cell receptor beta chains below, sequenced in a study of tumor-infiltrating lymphocytes in oesophageal squamous cell carcinoma. TCRdb recomputed calls from the PCR reads with MiXCR, one row per CDR3 protein. The sample carries roughly 20,000 distinct CDR3 sequences, 36% recorded once. Sequenced input: esophageal tumor tissue. The source of these receptors is a male donor with esophageal squamous cell carcinoma.

This clonotype turned up a few times. The V and J genes are TRBV3-1 and TRBJ2-1; D remains unclear. The DNA matches TRBJ2-7 better at its end, which makes the J call doubtful. CDR1 and CDR2 (germline): LGHDT, YNNKEL (reference sequence). The CDR3 covers 12 residues. In DNA, the CDR3 is TGTGCCAGCAGTACCGACGGCTACGAGCAGTACTTC. The encoded protein is CASSTDGYEQYF.

At least ten counts were recorded for this clonotype. The rearrangement joins TRBV6-1 to TRBJ2-5, with TRBD2 matching 7 bases. CDR3 size: 14 residues. Germline CDR1 and CDR2: MNHNS and SASEGT. V was clipped by 8 bases and J by 4 bases; unmatched bases: 10. The CDR3 DNA reads as TGTGCCAGCTTGGGAGGGTCTCACGGAGAGACCCAGTACTTC. Translated, it gives CASLGGSHGETQYF.

V usage is TRBV12-3 or TRBV12-4 and J usage is TRBJ2-3; 8 nucleotides line up with TRBD2. With 3 bases clipped from V and 4 bases from J, the junction kept 9 bases outside the gene matches. This CDR3 has 16 amino acids. The CDR3 reads CASSFLRTSIPDTQYF. The CDR3, as DNA: TGTGCCAGCAGTTTCTTACGGACTAGCATTCCAGATACGCAGTATTTT.

Comment on this clonotype: This clone may be a read error of a much larger clone one base away. This chain links TRBV14 with TRBJ2-4; 11 positions match TRBD2. The J call may be incorrect, as the DNA end agrees better with TRBJ2-1. The germline V gene has CDR1 SGHDN and CDR2 FVKESK. This CDR3 is 15 amino acids long. The CDR3 DNA is TGTGCCAGCAGCCAACGACTAGCGGGGCTCGGGACCCAGTTCTTC. Translated, it gives CASSQRLAGLGTQFF.

This clonotype was seen just once. This chain joins TRBV7-2 and TRBJ2-7; either TRBD1 or TRBD2 may supply D (5 bases each). The better agreement between TRBJ2-1 and the DNA end casts doubt on the J call. Germline assignment: CDR1 SGHTA and CDR2 FQGNSA. CDR3 size: 13 residues. CDR3 in DNA: TGTGCCAGCAGCTTGAGCCAGGGAGCGGAGCAGTTCTTC. It yields the protein CASSLSQGAEQFF.

This clonotype was seen once. The rearrangement joins TRBV7-2 to TRBJ2-1; D is undetermined. The DNA end is more similar to TRBJ2-7, so the J call may be wrong. Germline CDR1 reads SGHTA; CDR2 reads FQGNSA. The CDR3 loop spans 12 amino acids. CDR3 loop: CASSLDPLEQYF. For the CDR3, the DNA is TGTGCCAGCAGCTTAGACCCCCTCGAGCAGTACTTC.

As for this clonotype: The junction departs from the called germline gene at one end, perhaps through a read error. The chain recombines TRBV6-1 with TRBJ1-6; TRBD1 matches at 7 bases. Germline V gene sequence: CDR1 MNHNS, CDR2 SASEGT. The CDR3 covers 15 residues. In DNA form, the CDR3 reads TGTGCCAGCAGTGAAAACAGGGGCGTTCAAGAGACCCAGTACTTT. The encoded protein is CASSENRGVQETQYF.

The V and J genes are TRBV12-3 or TRBV12-4 and TRBJ2-7; TRBD1 is a possible D gene (6 bases). The better agreement between TRBJ2-1 and the DNA end casts doubt on the J call. This CDR3 is built from 14 residues. The CDR3, as DNA: TGTGCCAGCAGTTTACCCCAGGGGAACAATGAGCAGTTCTTC. It translates to CASSLPQGNNEQFF.

This chain's CDR3 is CASSEAGGTDTQYF. The CDR3 coding sequence is TGCGCCAGCAGTGAGGCGGGAGGCACAGATACGCAGTATTTT. The V call is TRBV10-2, the J call TRBJ2-3, with 7 bases matching TRBD2. The trim removed 2 bases at V and 1 base at J, leaving 0 bases unmatched. The CDR3 extends over 14 amino acids. The germline CDR1 and CDR2 sequences are WSHSY and SAAADI.

At least ten counts were recorded for this clonotype. CDR3 DNA sequence: TGCGCCAGCAGCCAAGATTTGGGGTACGAGCAGTACTTC. It encodes CASSQDLGYEQYF. The chain is built from TRBV4-3 and TRBJ2-7; no definite D call. The V end lost 0 bases, the J end lost 4 bases, and 7 bases lay between the germline ends. Germline lookup yields CDR1 LGHNA and CDR2 YSLEER. The CDR3 runs to 13 residues.

The chain has TRBV7-9 and TRBJ2-5; D is unresolved. V lost 5 bases, J lost 5 bases, and 15 bases lay in between. The CDR3 totals 14 residues. Looked up from germline, CDR1 is SEHNR and CDR2 is FQNEAQ (reference sequence). CDR3 amino acids: CASSAQTNAETQYF. CDR3 coding DNA: TGTGCCAGCAGCGCCCAAACGAATGCGGAGACCCAGTACTTC.

In this sample, this clonotype turned up a few times. The genes are TRBV2 and TRBJ1-4; tentative D call: TRBD1 (5 bases). Germline V lookup: CDR1 SNHLY, CDR2 FYNNEI. Trimming removed 1 base from V and 0 bases from J, with 9 bases in between. The CDR3 runs 16 residues. CDR3 sequence: CASSEDRLATNEKLFF. CDR3 DNA sequence: TGTGCCAGCAGTGAAGACAGGCTAGCAACTAATGAAAAACTGTTTTTT. The full variable domain, in which reference TRBV2 and TRBJ1-4 provide the parts outside the CDR3, is EPEVTQTPSHQVTQMGQEVILRCVPISNHLYFYWYRQILGQKVEFLVSFYNNEISEKSEIFDDQFSVERPDGSNFTLKIRSTKLEDSAMYFCASSEDRLATNEKLFFGSGTQLSVL.

The V call is TRBV7-8, the J call TRBJ2-1; maybe TRBD1 (6 bases). The CDR3 has 14 residues. V was cut by 2 bases and J by 4 bases, with 9 bases left in between. Germline CDR1 is SGHVS and CDR2 is FQNEAQ. This CDR3 is CASSLMGQYNEQFF. CDR3 bases: TGTGCCAGCAGCTTAATGGGACAATACAATGAGCAGTTCTTC.

This clonotype has only a few counts. The genes are TRBV29-1 and TRBJ2-5; the D gene is possibly TRBD2 (5 bases). V shed 5 bases and J shed 1 base, with 14 bases lying between them. Looked up from germline, CDR1 is SQVTM and CDR2 is ANQGSEA. The CDR3 spans 14 residues. CDR3 sequence reads: CSVLYAGRQETQYF. CDR3 bases: TGCAGCGTTTTGTATGCGGGCCGCCAAGAGACCCAGTACTTC.

At least ten counts were recorded for this clonotype. This sequence joins TRBV25-1 and TRBJ2-1; tentative D call: TRBD1 (6 bases). This CDR3 is built from 14 residues. V lost 7 bases and J lost 0, with 10 bases in between. The germline V gene has CDR1 MGHDK and CDR2 SYGVNS. The CDR3 nucleotides are TGTGCCAGCATGAAACAGGGCTCCTACAATGAGCAGTTCTTC. It translates to CASMKQGSYNEQFF.

The CDR3 loop is CASSLGDSSYNEQFF. DNA for the CDR3: TGTGCCAGCAGTTTAGGGGACAGTTCCTACAATGAGCAGTTCTTC. The genes are TRBV12-3 or TRBV12-4 and TRBJ2-1; 7 bases agree with TRBD1. V was pared by 1 base and J by 1 base, with 1 base of the junction left unmatched. The CDR3 is 15 residues long.

Worth noting for this clonotype: Since the CDR3 does not end with the conserved phenylalanine or tryptophan, this likely comes from a read error. The DNA is left out, because the CDR3 cannot be placed on it with certainty; the CDR3 is given as TCRdb lists it. The chain has TRBV27 and TRBJ2-7; the table's D call, TRBD1, has no DNA check behind it. The germline V gene encodes CDR1 MNHEY and CDR2 SMNVEV (reference sequence). Counting both end residues, the CDR3 totals 15 amino acids. The CDR3 reads CASSGTGTFGYTFGS.

In its sample, this clonotype was seen once. The gene calls are TRBV28 and TRBJ1-5; D is ambiguous. The CDR3 length is 15 residues. V was cut by 6 bases and J by 6 bases, with 18 bases left in between. CDR1 MDHEN and CDR2 SYDVKM come from the germline V gene. In DNA, the CDR3 is TGTGCCAGCAGAAGTCCCGGGTTCAGTCGTCAGCCCCAGCATTTT. Its translation: CASRSPGFSRQPQHF. Full variable domain (rest looked up from reference TRBV28 and TRBJ1-5): DVKVTQSSRYLVKRTGEKVFLECVQDMDHENMFWYRQDPGLGLRLIYFSYDVKMKEKGDIPEGYSVSREKKERFSLILESASTNQTSMYLCASRSPGFSRQPQHFGDGTRLSIL.

This clonotype was recorded many times. The chain employs TRBV28 and TRBJ1-1; D is ambiguous. This CDR3 spans 14 amino acids. Germline CDR1 and CDR2: MDHEN and SYDVKM. V lost 5 bases to trimming and J lost 8 bases, with 18 bases between them. For the CDR3, the DNA is TGTGCCAGCAGTGTGATATCCCCTAGGGTGGAAGCTTTCTTT. This gives the protein CASSVISPRVEAFF.

The chain combines TRBV5-4 with TRBJ1-4; TRBD1 is a possible D gene (6 bases). The CDR3 loop spans 13 amino acids. Trimming took 4 bases from V and 5 from J, leaving 9 bases between them. The germline V gene has CDR1 SGHNT and CDR2 YYREEE (reference sequence). In DNA form, the CDR3 reads TGTGCCAGCAGCCCTGGACAGAATGAAAAACTGTTTTTT. It codes for CASSPGQNEKLFF.

This clonotype was detected many times. The J gene is TRBJ2-7, the V gene TRBV10-1, with 8 positions matching TRBD1. CDR1 WNHNN and CDR2 SYGVQD come from the germline V gene (reference sequence). This CDR3 spans 13 amino acids. V dropped 5 bases and J dropped 2; count of bases not matched to a gene: 2. CDR3 in DNA: TGCGCCAGCAGTAGGACAGGGACCTACGAGCAGTACTTC. Its protein product is CASSRTGTYEQYF.

In the case of this clonotype: This clone may be a read error of a much larger clone one base away. The chain joins TRBV7-2 to TRBJ1-6, with unresolved D. The CDR3 has 14 residues. The germline V gene encodes CDR1 SGHTA and CDR2 FQGNSA. CDR3 residues: CASSLAIGNSPLQF. CDR3 in DNA: TGTGCCAGCAGCTTGGCCATCGGTAATTCACCCCTCCAATTT.

The gene calls are TRBV5-1 and TRBJ2-5; D may match TRBD1 or TRBD2 (6 bases each). The J call could be wrong; TRBJ2-1 is a better fit for the DNA end. Germline V gives CDR1 SGHRS, CDR2 YFSETQ. The CDR3 runs 16 residues. This CDR3 is CASSLAWWGARETQFF. CDR3 in DNA: TGCGCCAGCAGCTTGGCCTGGTGGGGGGCCCGGGAGACCCAGTTCTTC.

Judged by abundance, this clonotype is medium-sized. This chain connects TRBV24-1 to TRBJ1-2; D perhaps matches TRBD1 (6 bases). V lost 4 bases to trimming and J lost 8 bases, with 16 bases between them. The CDR3 spans 14 residues. Germline V gene sequence: CDR1 KGHDR, CDR2 SFDVKD. The CDR3 loop is CATSDRVDSEGYTF. CDR3 bases: TGTGCCACCAGTGACCGGGTGGACAGTGAGGGCTACACCTTC.

This chain connects TRBV7-2 to TRBJ2-4, with D tentatively TRBD1 or TRBD2 (5 bases each). The J call may be wrong; the DNA end is better matched by TRBJ2-7. CDR1 is SGHTA, CDR2 FQGNSA, per germline. This CDR3 is 13 amino acids long. The CDR3, as DNA: TGTGCCAGCAGCTTATCAGGGACCCCCGAGCAGTACTTC. Translating gives CASSLSGTPEQYF.

The table lists this clonotype with a few counts. The chain couples TRBV19 to TRBJ1-5, with 12 bases fitting TRBD1. The germline CDR1 and CDR2 sequences are LNHDA and SQIVND (reference sequence). The CDR3 covers 13 residues. The V and J ends lost 9 bases and 6 bases, in that order; junction bases with no gene match: 3. CDR3 in amino acids: CASRDRGLQPQHF. CDR3 sequence (DNA): TGTGCCAGCCGGGACAGGGGGCTTCAGCCCCAGCATTTT.

The sample holds many counts of this clonotype. In nucleotides, the CDR3 is TGTGCCAGCAGCTGGGCGACAGGCCTCTATGGCTACACCTTC. Residues: CASSWATGLYGYTF. The rearrangement uses TRBV11-2 and TRBJ1-2, with D maybe TRBD1 (6 bases). The V gene lost 4 bases and the J gene lost 4 bases, with 13 bases spanning the gap. CDR3 length equals 14 residues. Per the germline V gene, CDR1 is SGHAT and CDR2 is FQNNGV. Full variable domain (remainder filled in from reference TRBV11-2 and TRBJ1-2): EAGVAQSPRYKIIEKRQSVAFWCNPISGHATLYWYQQILGQGPKLLIQFQNNGVVDDSQLPKDRFSAERLKGVDSTLKIQPAKLEDSAVYLCASSWATGLYGYTFGSGTRLTVV.

This clonotype is labeled medium-sized. The chain joins TRBV12-3 or TRBV12-4 to TRBJ2-7; 12 nucleotides align to TRBD1. This CDR3 comprises 15 residues. The V segment lost 2 bases and the J segment 5 bases; nucleotides outside the gene matches: 4. Written as DNA, the CDR3 is TGTGCCAGCAGTTTAATGGGACAGGGGGCTCACGAGCAGTACTTC. Protein sequence: CASSLMGQGAHEQYF.

This clonotype was picked up many times. V and J are TRBV19 and TRBJ1-2; 8 bases are a match to TRBD1. V lost 6 bases and J lost 1; bases outside the gene matches: 10. From germline, CDR1 is LNHDA and CDR2 SQIVND (reference sequence). The CDR3 contains 16 residues. The CDR3 DNA follows: TGTGCCAGTAGAACACCAGGGGGCGCGGTTAACTATGGCTACACCTTC. This sequence encodes CASRTPGGAVNYGYTF.

CDR3 residues: CASSPLLKSQETQYF. In DNA, the CDR3 is TGTGCCAGCAGTCCCCTCCTTAAGTCCCAAGAGACCCAGTACTTC. This sequence joins TRBV28 and TRBJ2-1; D ambiguous. The DNA end is a closer match to TRBJ2-5, so the J assignment may be wrong. Germline CDR1 reads MDHEN; CDR2 reads SYDVKM. The CDR3 loop spans 15 amino acids.